The rows below give T cell receptor beta chains drawn from one sample of a study of blood T cell repertoires in COVID-19. The method was immunoSEQ multiplex PCR; TCRdb's version includes in-frame clones alone and lacks a portion of them. The sample yields around 140,000 clones, 81% seen once. The source material was peripheral blood. The receptors derive from a human donor in a cohort sampled during active COVID-19. Each CDR3 is given without its conserved first and last residue. Each record gives: CDR3 length, V gene, J gene, CDR3 protein.

15	TRBV28	TRBJ2-7	ASSFAPGTTNPYEQY
11	TRBV25-1	TRBJ2-7	ASSEPGINEQY
13	TRBV28	TRBJ1-2	ASRQGVVVNYGYT
14	TRBV20-1	TRBJ2-2	SASLSGRVFTGELF
16	TRBV4-3	TRBJ2-2	ASSQDLSGSGGAGELF
14	TRBV4-2	TRBJ1-3	ASSQDGQGSGNTIY
11	TRBV9	TRBJ2-1	ASSAGTSNEQF
13	TRBV18	TRBJ2-7	ASSPGLGRNYEQY
12	TRBV7-9	TRBJ2-7	ASSLVGTRNEQY
9	TRBV20-1	TRBJ1-1	SARVDTEAF
14	TRBV29-1	TRBJ2-7	SVERLTRRGSYEQY
13	TRBV7-2	TRBJ2-3	ASSGWTGGGDTQY
13	TRBV4-1	TRBJ2-1	ASSQDPSSYNEQF
13	TRBV5-1	TRBJ1-1	ASSLGHRVNTEAF
9	TRBV11-2	TRBJ2-2	VSYNTGELF
12	TRBV19	TRBJ2-7	ASSRGQHSYEQY
11	TRBV5-6	TRBJ2-7	ASSLQGAEEQY
14	TRBV4-2	TRBJ2-7	ASSPRLAGGPYEQY
13	TRBV4-3	TRBJ1-2	ASSQDRGFGYGYT
13	TRBV28	TRBJ2-3	ASSLGRGSVDTQY
12	TRBV2	TRBJ2-3	ASSQDEAGDTQY
14	TRBV30	TRBJ1-4	AWSVTLPGQAKKLF
13	TRBV6-6	TRBJ2-7	ASSYAGRYSYEQY
11	TRBV5-1	TRBJ1-1	ASSPTGESEAF
14	TRBV6-2/TRBV6-3	TRBJ2-2	ASSPLRGRVTGELF
14	TRBV27	TRBJ1-6	ASKGQDNLYNSPLH
13	TRBV5-4	TRBJ2-7	ASSLEQGRSYEQY
15	TRBV5-1	TRBJ2-7	ASSLGRRDRGIYEQY
15	TRBV18	TRBJ2-6	ASSPRTVRSGANVLT
12	TRBV3-1/TRBV3-2	TRBJ1-2	ASSHRGRAGGYT
13	TRBV28	TRBJ1-1	ASSPTGQGRTEAF
14	TRBV7-9	TRBJ1-1	ASSLGDRGENTEAF
12	TRBV9	TRBJ2-7	ASSVVAGAYEQY
9	TRBV7-8	TRBJ2-5	ASSLSETQY
13	TRBV10-3	TRBJ1-1	AISESPGTDGEAF
13	TRBV9	TRBJ1-2	ASSASSGQNYGYT
12	TRBV11-1	TRBJ2-7	ASSLDPRRPEQY
10	TRBV24-1	TRBJ1-5	ATSTGDQPQH
14	TRBV28	TRBJ1-1	ASSPYQQGAHTEAF
13	TRBV7-2	TRBJ1-6	ASSSTGTGASPLH
15	TRBV7-2	TRBJ2-7	ASSLEGWAGASYEQY